This T cell receptor (beta chain) was recovered during a study of cytomegalovirus exposure and HLA in healthy donors. Overall study findings and caveats: TCR beta chain V- and J-gene trimming was linked, in a later analysis, to a missense variant in DCLRE1C.

As concerns this clone: Its matching antigen is unknown.

60 Vbeta and 13 Jbeta primers were used in PCR. As processed by the authors: Tens of millions of unique TCR beta chains, about 11 million of them shared, were counted by a later analysis. The protocol was immunoSEQ multiplex PCR, while the TCRdb copy is restricted to in-frame clones and leaves out a portion. V and J calls plus clone size are reproduced from that table; the DNA served to infer D and trimming. The table includes about 270,000 clones, about nine tenths detected once. CDR1 is MDHEN, CDR2 SYDVKM, per germline. The V gene lost 5 bases and the J gene lost 3 bases, with 11 bases spanning the gap. This CDR3 spans 13 amino acids.

The specimen sequenced was PBMCs. The sequence was collected from a man aged 35 to 55 in good health and CMV-seropositive. The V gene is TRBV28, the J gene TRBJ2-7; TRBD1 might be the D (6 bases). The CDR3 DNA reads TGTGCCAGCAGTCCCCCGACAGGCTACGAGCAGTACTTC. Amino acid sequence: CASSPPTGYEQYF.